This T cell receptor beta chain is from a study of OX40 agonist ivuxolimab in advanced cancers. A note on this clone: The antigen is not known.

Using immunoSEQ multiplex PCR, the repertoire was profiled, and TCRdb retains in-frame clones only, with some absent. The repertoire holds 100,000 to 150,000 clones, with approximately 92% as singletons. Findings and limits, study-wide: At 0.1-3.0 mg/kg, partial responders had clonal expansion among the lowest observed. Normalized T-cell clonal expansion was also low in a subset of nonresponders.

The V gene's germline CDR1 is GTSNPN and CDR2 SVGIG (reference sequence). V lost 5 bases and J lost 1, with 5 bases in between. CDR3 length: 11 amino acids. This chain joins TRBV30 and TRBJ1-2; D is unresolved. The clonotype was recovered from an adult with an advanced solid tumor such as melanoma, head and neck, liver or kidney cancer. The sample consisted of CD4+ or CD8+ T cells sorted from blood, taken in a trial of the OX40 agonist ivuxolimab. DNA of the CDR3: TGTGCCTGGGGTCTTAACTATGGCTACACCTTC. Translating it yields CAWGLNYGYTF.